Included here is one T cell receptor (beta chain) sequence, with context. A few counts support this clonotype. Its antigen is unknown. No much larger clonotype is one base removed from it; base qualities were not supplied. V ends up 8 bases short and J 2 bases short, with an unmatched junction base count of 5. Including cysteine and phenylalanine, the CDR3 has 15 amino acids. The retained sequence is limited to the CDR3, 45 bases, with the frame set at the first base. The germline V gene specifies ENHRY as CDR1 and SYGVKD as CDR2. The data originate from a study of spatial heterogeneity in lung cancer (dated by TCRdb to about 2019). In terms of the full investigation: Donors were some 78 patients with early-stage, untreated non-small cell lung cancer from the lung TRACERx cohort. Follow-up PBMC samples were sequenced whenever the samples were available, and the median time to follow-up was two to three years after resection. Beta-chain transcripts were consistently detected in greater numbers than alpha-chain transcripts, which likely reflects a higher abundance of beta-chain transcripts. In the raw uncorrected reads, each unique combination of TCR and UMI appeared more than ten times on average. TCR alpha and beta repertoires were quantitatively compared across multiple tumor regions, matched nontumor lung and blood in non-small cell lung cancer. Nonsynonymous mutation counts, determined by whole-exome sequencing of tumor tissue, were related to TCR repertoire features. Both alpha and beta chains were TCR-sequenced in roughly 200 tumor regions, under 85 matched nontumor lung samples and approximately 50 PBMC samples obtained at surgery.

This sample's time point label indicates: blood at routine non-recurrence follow-up after resection. Without any cell sorting, TCR sequencing was performed on whole RNA extracted either from tumor and nontumor lung tissue or from cryopreserved PBMC samples. Only patients for whom sufficient RNA was available from at least two tumor regions were selected for TCR sequencing. The research as a whole found: Confirming at a functional level the hypothesis that regional TCRs recognize regional mutations was considered to require additional single-cell paired TCR alpha and beta sequencing. Only roughly 15 patients were included in comparisons of baseline and follow-up blood repertoires. Ubiquitous expanded tumor TCRs showed up in blood more often at tumor resection than at routine follow-up.

The library was obtained by 5' RACE. Sequenced on a NextSeq 500. The TCR library protocol attached a unique molecular identifier to each TCR cDNA molecule to allow correction of PCR and sequencing errors. In the original analysis: TCR identification, UMI-based error correction and CDR3 extraction were performed with Decombinator tools. TCRs above a frequency of 2 per 1,000, corresponding to the top 1% of the tumor frequency distribution, were defined as expanded. Renyi diversity was calculated using the R vegan package after each repertoire was subsampled 100 times to 5,000 TCRs. CDR3 similarity networks were built from amino acid triplet string-kernel similarity, with CDR3s being connected when pairwise similarity was above 0.82. In TCRdb, the public reads were trimmed at Q25 with fastp and aligned with MiXCR, with productive beta chains retained. All rows with the same CDR3 protein become a single entry with the most common DNA and genes. These V and J calls are TCRdb output, not the study's own analysis. The sample profile shows about 120,000 distinct CDR3 sequences; more than 9% of them were found once. The ten largest clones represent around 17% of the sample.

The input for sequencing was PBMCs, taken at follow-up. The chain was built from TRBV10-3 and TRBJ2-7; TRBD2 aligns with 14 central bases. This sequence originates from a male donor with early-stage non-small cell lung cancer. The DNA sequence follows: TGTGCCATCGGGACTAGCGGGGGCAACCCCTACGAGCAGTACTTC. This sequence encodes CAIGTSGGNPYEQYF.